The 29 T cell receptor beta chains given below trace back to one sample, sequenced in a study of blood T cell repertoires in COVID-19. Generated by immunoSEQ multiplex PCR, the TCRdb table keeps only in-frame clones and is missing some. The top ten hold about 6.7% of the sample, which has 180,000 or so clones, around four fifths seen once. The specimen sequenced was peripheral blood. The receptors stem from a woman aged 40 to 50 with COVID-19, enrolled during active disease.

The chain has TRBV5-1 and TRBJ2-2; no clear D gene. This CDR3 has 13 residues. The ends were cut back, 1 base at V and 8 bases at J, with 9 bases in the middle. The germline V gene has CDR1 SGHRS and CDR2 YFSETQ. In nucleotides, the CDR3 is TGCGCCAGCAGCTTGACAGCCAGTGGGGAGCTGTTTTTT. Translating it yields CASSLTASGELFF.

This clone turned up a few times. J is TRBJ1-4 and V is TRBV5-1, with 8 bases identical to TRBD1. V gave up 1 base and J gave up 0 bases; unmatched junction bases: 2. The CDR3 has 16 residues. From germline, CDR1 is SGHRS and CDR2 YFSETQ. The CDR3: CASSLSGGATNEKLFF. The CDR3 DNA reads as TGCGCCAGCAGCTTGTCAGGGGGCGCAACTAATGAAAAACTGTTTTTT.

J is TRBJ2-1 and V is TRBV7-3, with a weak D call TRBD1 (7 bases). Per germline, CDR1 SGHTA and CDR2 FQGTGA. The CDR3 is made up of 13 amino acids. Trimming cost V 7 bases and J 9 bases, with 16 bases left between them. DNA of the CDR3: TGTGCCAGCACCCTACGTCAGGGGGGTGAGCAGTTCTTC. Translation gives CASTLRQGGEQFF.

J is TRBJ2-3 and V is TRBV5-1, with 8 bases that match TRBD2. The CDR3 loop spans 17 amino acids. V lost 6 bases to trimming and J lost 2 bases; unmatched junction nucleotides: 14. CDR1 is SGHRS and CDR2 is YFSETQ in the germline V gene. The CDR3 sequence is CASTIERLAPTTDTQYF. The CDR3 coding sequence is TGCGCCAGCACTATCGAGCGACTAGCGCCGACCACAGATACGCAGTATTTT.

The chain recombines TRBV5-5 with TRBJ1-6; TRBD1 is a possible D gene (5 bases). The CDR3 spans 13 residues. The V gene's germline CDR1 is SGHKS and CDR2 YYEKEE (reference sequence). Trimming stripped 6 bases from V and 14 bases from J, with 18 bases between. DNA for the CDR3: TGTGCCAGCAACCCGGGAGGGGACCGATCCCTCCACTTT. Its translation is CASNPGGDRSLHF.

The J gene is TRBJ2-1, the V gene TRBV18; D gene ambiguous. V was trimmed by 3 bases and J by 0 bases, leaving 15 bases between them. CDR3 length: 17 amino acids. CDR1 is KGHSH and CDR2 is LQKENI in the germline V gene. The CDR3 DNA follows: TGTGCCAGCTCACCGAACGATGACTGGAGCTCCTACAATGAGCAGTTCTTC. It translates to CASSPNDDWSSYNEQFF.

Here the CDR3 reads CAISAGGINEQFF. The CDR3, as DNA: TGTGCCATCAGTGCGGGGGGGATCAATGAGCAGTTCTTC. The genes are TRBV10-3 and TRBJ2-1, with 8 bases that match TRBD2. V dropped 4 bases and J dropped 6; count of bases not matched to a gene: 2. The CDR3 consists of 13 residues. In germline, CDR1 is ENHRY, CDR2 SYGVKD.

The genes are TRBV4-2 and TRBJ2-5, with 11 positions matching TRBD1. In germline, CDR1 is LGHNA, CDR2 YNFKEQ. With V trimmed by 4 bases and J by 4 bases, 8 bases remained unmatched. CDR3 length equals 16 residues. The CDR3 reads CASSRPGQGARETQYF. The CDR3 DNA reads TGTGCCAGCAGCCGGCCCGGACAGGGGGCAAGAGAGACCCAGTACTTC.

This clone was seen a handful of times. The chain uses TRBV6-5 and TRBJ2-3, with 7 bases lining up with TRBD1. With V trimmed by 2 bases and J by 5 bases, 4 bases remained unmatched. Germline loops: CDR1 MNHEY, CDR2 SVGAGI. The CDR3 sequence is 14 residues long. CDR3 nucleotides: TGTGCCAGCAGTTACCAAGGGGGCAGAGATACGCAGTATTTT. It translates to CASSYQGGRDTQYF.

The chain links TRBV6-5 to TRBJ1-1; D not certain. This CDR3 has 14 amino acids. Deletions cut 6 bases from V and 1 base from J, with 12 bases between. The germline gives CDR1 MNHEY, CDR2 SVGAGI. This CDR3 reads CASRPLLRNTEAFF. CDR3 DNA: TGTGCCAGCAGACCACTATTACGGAACACTGAAGCTTTCTTT.

The gene calls are TRBV19 and TRBJ1-2, with 9 bases lining up with TRBD1. This CDR3 has 15 residues. Germline V lookup: CDR1 LNHDA, CDR2 SQIVND (reference sequence). Trimming removed 3 bases from V and 8 bases from J; junction bases left unmatched: 10. The CDR3 DNA sequence: TGTGCCAGTAGTATGCCGGACAGGGGAGCGATGGGCTACACCTTC. Amino acid sequence: CASSMPDRGAMGYTF. The full variable domain, its missing parts supplied by reference TRBV19 and TRBJ1-2, is DGGITQSPKYLFRKEGQNVTLSCEQNLNHDAMYWYRQDPGQGLRLIYYSQIVNDFQKGDIAEGYSVSREKKESFPLTVTSAQKNPTAFYLCASSMPDRGAMGYTFGSGTRLTVV.

This clone was recorded only once. V is TRBV19 and J is TRBJ2-7, with D perhaps TRBD1 (6 bases). Germline V CDR1 and CDR2: LNHDA, SQIVND (reference sequence). V was clipped by 0 bases and J by 6 bases, with 9 bases between them. The CDR3 extends over 13 amino acids. CDR3 in DNA: TGTGCCAGTAGTATAGACAGGGGAAGCGAGCAGTACTTC. It encodes CASSIDRGSEQYF.

The chain combines TRBV7-2 with TRBJ2-2, with D maybe TRBD2 (5 bases). Germline V CDR1 and CDR2: SGHTA, FQGNSA. The CDR3 is 12 amino acids. Trimming took off 4 bases at V and 9 bases at J, with 9 bases between the two ends. CDR3 loop: CASSYRGRELFF. The CDR3 DNA sequence: TGTGCCAGCAGCTATCGCGGGCGGGAGCTGTTTTTT.

The chain recombines TRBV19 with TRBJ2-5; D gene ambiguous. V lost 11 bases, J lost 3 bases, and 16 bases lay in between. This CDR3 region has 13 residues. Germline V gene sequence: CDR1 LNHDA, CDR2 SQIVND (reference sequence). The CDR3 DNA is TGTGCCTCCGTGGGTATAACAGAAGAGACCCAGTACTTC. Protein product: CASVGITEETQYF.

The gene calls are TRBV9 and TRBJ1-2, with 7 bases lining up with TRBD1. J lost 4 bases, V lost 4 bases, and 10 bases had no gene match. The CDR3 totals 15 residues. Per the germline V gene, CDR1 is SGDLS and CDR2 is YYNGEE. CDR3 in amino acids: CASSTRGGQRYGYTF. The DNA for the CDR3 is TGTGCCAGCAGCACCAGAGGGGGACAGCGCTATGGCTACACCTTC.

J is TRBJ1-2 and V is TRBV11-2; unclear D gene. The CDR3 covers 13 residues. Germline CDR1 SGHAT, CDR2 FQNNGV. Trimming pared 1 base from V and 4 bases from J, leaving 7 bases between. CDR3 nucleotides: TGTGCCAGCAGCTTAGTGGGCTCCTATGGCTACACCTTC. Amino acids: CASSLVGSYGYTF.

The chain is built from TRBV24-1 and TRBJ2-1; TRBD2 agrees at 12 bases. The V and J ends lost 7 bases and 10 bases, in that order; junction bases with no gene match: 13. The CDR3 loop spans 16 amino acids. CDR1 KGHDR and CDR2 SFDVKD come from the germline V gene. DNA of the CDR3: TGTGCCACCAGCCTAGCGGGAGGGCGGGGAGATATCGAGCAGTTCTTC. This sequence encodes CATSLAGGRGDIEQFF.

The gene calls are TRBV6-6 and TRBJ1-4, with D possibly matching TRBD1 (6 bases). The germline V and J ends were trimmed by 4 bases and 0 bases, with 12 bases remaining between them. The CDR3 has 16 residues. In germline, CDR1 is MNHNY, CDR2 SVGAGI (reference sequence). This CDR3 is CASSSRGVATNEKLFF. CDR3 nucleotide sequence: TGTGCCAGCAGTTCCAGGGGAGTTGCAACTAATGAAAAACTGTTTTTT.

The chain uses TRBV19 and TRBJ2-1, with 8 bases matching TRBD1. The CDR3 consists of 15 residues. Germline V CDR1 and CDR2: LNHDA, SQIVND (reference sequence). V dropped 10 bases and J dropped 6; count of bases not matched to a gene: 14. CDR3 sequence reads: CATTRFGQGFNEQFF. In nucleotides, the CDR3 is TGTGCCACGACGAGATTTGGACAGGGATTCAATGAGCAGTTCTTC.

This chain links TRBV14 with TRBJ2-1; the D gene is possibly TRBD2 (5 bases). The CDR3 covers 13 residues. Germline-derived CDR1 and CDR2 are SGHDN and FVKESK. V gave up 2 bases and J gave up 10 bases, with 12 bases separating them. Here the CDR3 reads CASSQHPSGEQFF. As DNA, the CDR3 is TGTGCCAGCAGCCAACATCCATCGGGAGAGCAGTTCTTC.

This chain links TRBV10-3 with TRBJ2-7, with D hard to call. This CDR3 has 12 residues. Trimming took off 4 bases at V and 3 bases at J, with 7 bases between the two ends. Germline V gene data show CDR1 as ENHRY and CDR2 as SYGVKD. The CDR3 loop reads CAISGGNYEQYF. The CDR3 coding sequence is TGTGCCATCAGTGGCGGAAACTACGAGCAGTACTTC.

The V call is TRBV6-6, the J call TRBJ1-4; TRBD1 matches at 8 bases. The junction had 11 bases not matched to a gene; V was cut back by 6 bases and J by 8 bases. Germline V gene lookup returns CDR1 MNHNY and CDR2 SVGAGI (reference sequence). The CDR3 loop spans 15 amino acids. The CDR3 bases are TGTGCCAGCAGCCGACTGACAGGGGACGGAGAAAAACTGTTTTTT. Its protein product is CASSRLTGDGEKLFF.

The rearrangement joins TRBV7-2 to TRBJ2-3; 10 nucleotides agree with TRBD2. The CDR3 contains 17 residues. V dropped 5 bases and J dropped 3; count of bases not matched to a gene: 11. Germline CDR1 reads SGHTA; CDR2 reads FQGNSA. The CDR3 nucleotides read TGTGCCAGCAGCCCCCGAGCGGGGGGGCGATGGACAGATACGCAGTATTTT. Its protein is CASSPRAGGRWTDTQYF.

The chain links TRBV6-5 to TRBJ1-2; 7 nucleotides agree with TRBD1. This CDR3 region has 11 residues. With V trimmed by 7 bases and J by 6 bases, 2 bases remained unmatched. The germline CDR1 and CDR2 sequences are MNHEY and SVGAGI. CDR3 coding DNA: TGTGCCAGCATGACAGGGCATGGCTACACCTTC. Residues: CASMTGHGYTF.

The V gene is TRBV11-2, the J gene TRBJ2-6, with D possibly being TRBD1 (5 bases). The V gene lost 5 bases and the J gene lost 18 bases, with 14 bases spanning the gap. The CDR3 consists of 11 residues. The germline V gene encodes CDR1 SGHAT and CDR2 FQNNGV. This CDR3 reads CASSPQDITTF. As DNA, the CDR3 is TGTGCCAGCAGCCCGCAGGACATTACGACTTTC.

CDR3 sequence: CASSRGVLTEAFF. CDR3 nucleotides: TGTGCCAGCAGTCGCGGTGTTCTGACTGAAGCTTTCTTT. The chain couples TRBV11-3 to TRBJ1-1; no clear D. The V gene lost 6 bases and the J gene lost 5 bases, with 13 bases spanning the gap. The CDR3 covers 13 residues. Germline lookup yields CDR1 SGHNT and CDR2 YENEEA.

The gene calls are TRBV3-1 (or the pseudogene TRBV3-2) and TRBJ1-5; 7 bases agree with TRBD1. Germline V gene data show CDR1 as LGHDT and CDR2 as YNNKEL (reference sequence). Trimming cost V 4 bases and J 6 bases; bases outside gene matches: 9. This CDR3 spans 15 amino acids. The CDR3 is CASSPNRGLSQPQHF. In DNA form, the CDR3 reads TGTGCCAGCAGCCCAAATAGGGGGCTGAGTCAGCCCCAGCATTTT.

The chain is built from TRBV9 and TRBJ2-7, with 7 bases identical to TRBD2. Per the germline V gene, CDR1 is SGDLS and CDR2 is YYNGEE. CDR3 size: 15 residues. Trimming cost V 0 bases and J 0 bases; bases outside gene matches: 3. The CDR3 reads CASSVGSGGSYEQYF. The CDR3 DNA is TGTGCCAGCAGCGTAGGGTCGGGAGGCTCCTACGAGCAGTACTTC.

The rearrangement links TRBV6-5 to TRBJ2-5; the match to TRBD1 covers 7 bases. Germline CDR1 reads MNHEY; CDR2 reads SVGAGI. The length of the CDR3 is 13 residues. V gave up 2 bases and J gave up 4 bases; unmatched junction bases: 1. The CDR3 is CASSYDRVETQYF. The CDR3 DNA reads as TGTGCCAGCAGTTACGACAGGGTAGAGACCCAGTACTTC.